One sample yielded the 5 T cell receptor beta chains listed below, sequenced in a study of T cell repertoires in ileal Crohn's disease. The assay was immunoSEQ multiplex PCR, and TCRdb's table has in-frame clones only and misses some. The sample includes 25,000 to 35,000 clones, roughly 81% seen only once; the top ten take roughly 5.4%. Sequencing was performed on ileal tissue. The source of these receptors is an adult with Crohn's disease.

The gene calls are TRBV18 and TRBJ1-1; 8 bases match TRBD1. The CDR3 contains 15 residues. The trim removed 3 bases at V and 5 bases at J, leaving 8 bases unmatched. Germline V gene data show CDR1 as KGHSH and CDR2 as LQKENI. CDR3 in amino acids: CASSPLRTGQTEAFF. CDR3 DNA sequence: TGTGCCAGCTCACCTTTACGGACAGGGCAAACTGAAGCTTTCTTT. Together with reference TRBV18 and TRBJ1-1, the CDR3 gives the full variable domain: NAGVMQNPRHLVRRRGQEARLRCSPMKGHSHVYWYRQLPEEGLKFMVYLQKENIIDESGMPKERFSAEFPKEGPSILRIQQVVRGDSAAYFCASSPLRTGQTEAFFGQGTRLTVV.

The chain carries TRBV19 and TRBJ2-4; D not certain. CDR1 is LNHDA, CDR2 SQIVND, per germline (reference sequence). Trimming left V 5 bases short and J 3 bases short, with 8 bases between. The CDR3 is 13 residues long. This CDR3 reads CASSPGNKNIQYF. The CDR3 DNA reads as TGTGCCAGTAGTCCAGGTAACAAAAACATTCAGTACTTC. Looking up the rest from reference TRBV19 and TRBJ2-4 gives the full variable domain: DGGITQSPKYLFRKEGQNVTLSCEQNLNHDAMYWYRQDPGQGLRLIYYSQIVNDFQKGDIAEGYSVSREKKESFPLTVTSAQKNPTAFYLCASSPGNKNIQYFGAGTRLSVL.

This chain links TRBV16 with TRBJ2-7, with D tentatively TRBD1 (6 bases). Germline CDR1 KGHSY, CDR2 FQNENV. CDR3 size: 13 residues. Trimming pared 4 bases from V and 6 bases from J, leaving 13 bases between. As DNA, the CDR3 is TGTGCCAGCAGCCCCACCAGGGGAAGCGAGCAGTACTTC. Its translation is CASSPTRGSEQYF. Looking up the rest from reference TRBV16 and TRBJ2-7 gives the full variable domain: GEEVAQTPKHLVRGEGQKAKLYCAPIKGHSYVFWYQQVLKNEFKFLISFQNENVFDETGMPKERFSAKCLPNSPCSLEIQATKLEDSAVYFCASSPTRGSEQYFGPGTRLTVT.

This clone has a single count. The rearrangement links TRBV4-1 to TRBJ1-2, with D perhaps TRBD1 (5 bases). V dropped 0 bases and J dropped 2 bases, with 10 bases sitting between them. Germline values: CDR1 MGHRA, CDR2 YSYEKL. The CDR3 runs 15 residues. The CDR3 loop is CASSQDRGFNYGYTF. The CDR3 DNA reads TGCGCCAGCAGCCAAGATAGGGGTTTCAACTATGGCTACACCTTC.

This chain joins TRBV7-9 and TRBJ2-7; 10 bases line up with TRBD1. Germline CDR1 and CDR2: SEHNR and FQNEAQ (reference sequence). This CDR3 is built from 14 residues. V shed 3 bases and J 5 bases; nucleotides not matched to a gene: 4. The CDR3 loop reads CASSLDRGIHEQYF. CDR3 sequence (DNA): TGTGCCAGCAGCTTGGACAGGGGGATCCACGAGCAGTACTTC.